Following are 30 T cell receptor beta chains from one sample sequenced in a study of identifying expanded T cells in peripheral blood. Repertoires were generated with immunoSEQ multiplex PCR, while TCRdb's copy carries only in-frame clones and drops some. The profile covers about 81,000 clones, with about four fifths appearing a single time and around a fifth taken by the ten largest. The specimen sequenced was blood. The receptors were gathered from a person aged 18 to 70 in good health.

The rearrangement joins TRBV30 to TRBJ2-3; TRBD2 matches 11 bases. The V gene end was trimmed by 8 bases and the J gene end by 3 bases; junction bases not matched to a gene: 4. CDR1 is GTSNPN, CDR2 SVGIG, per germline (reference sequence). This CDR3 has 13 amino acids. The CDR3 loop reads CAQLAGVTDTQYF. In DNA, the CDR3 is TGTGCCCAACTAGCGGGAGTAACAGATACGCAGTATTTT.

The genes are TRBV27 and TRBJ2-3; D may be TRBD2 (5 bases). Looked up from germline, CDR1 is MNHEY and CDR2 is SMNVEV (reference sequence). V lost 9 bases and J lost 4, with 11 bases in between. The CDR3 length is 12 residues. CDR3 sequence reads: CASGWRPDTQYF. CDR3 coding DNA: TGTGCCAGTGGATGGAGGCCAGATACGCAGTATTTT.

V is TRBV28 and J is TRBJ2-7; no reliable D call. This CDR3 is 15 amino acids long. CDR1 and CDR2 from the germline V gene are MDHEN and SYDVKM. Between the trimmed V and J ends, which lost 4 bases and 0 bases, there was a span of 13 bases. DNA of the CDR3: TGTGCCAGCAGTTACCCTGGGGAAGTCTCCTACGAGCAGTACTTC. Translating it yields CASSYPGEVSYEQYF.

This chain joins TRBV28 and TRBJ1-5, with D possibly TRBD1 on 5 matching bases. The germline V gene has CDR1 MDHEN and CDR2 SYDVKM. Trimming cost V 6 bases and J 6 bases, with 18 bases left between them. The CDR3 length is 15 residues. The chain's CDR3 is CASSPSLGLTQPQHF. Written as DNA, the CDR3 is TGTGCCAGCAGCCCCTCGTTGGGGCTCACTCAGCCCCAGCATTTT.

The chain links TRBV6-6 to TRBJ2-1, with 10 positions matching TRBD2. Per germline, CDR1 MNHNY and CDR2 SVGAGI (reference sequence). This CDR3 contains 16 residues. V trimming: 1 base; J trimming: 5 bases; junction bases outside the gene matches: 5. The chain's CDR3 is CASSYLSGRVDNEQFF. CDR3 in DNA: TGTGCCAGCAGTTACTTGAGCGGGAGGGTTGACAATGAGCAGTTCTTC.

This rearrangement joins TRBV9 to TRBJ2-3; TRBD2 is a possible D gene (7 bases). Germline values: CDR1 SGDLS, CDR2 YYNGEE. V lost 4 bases and J lost 0, with 15 bases in between. The CDR3 covers 16 residues. In DNA form, the CDR3 reads TGTGCCAGCAGCCCTCGTGGGGGGGCTAGCACAGATACGCAGTATTTT. The encoded protein is CASSPRGGASTDTQYF.

This clone showed up just a few times. The chain is built from TRBV30 and TRBJ2-7; D call uncertain. CDR1 and CDR2 (germline): GTSNPN, SVGIG (reference sequence). The length of the CDR3 is 13 residues. The V end lost 3 bases, the J end lost 0 bases, and 9 bases lay between the germline ends. The CDR3 loop is CAWSGMFSYEQYF. CDR3 DNA sequence: TGTGCCTGGAGCGGCATGTTCTCCTACGAGCAGTACTTC.

The chain links TRBV5-1 to TRBJ2-7; 7 bases map to TRBD2. The J segment lost 3 bases and the V segment lost 0 bases, leaving 6 bases of the junction unmatched. CDR3 length: 15 residues. The germline V gene encodes CDR1 SGHRS and CDR2 YFSETQ. This CDR3 is CASSLAASGLYEQYF. The CDR3 DNA sequence: TGCGCCAGCAGCTTGGCGGCTAGCGGACTCTACGAGCAGTACTTC.

This clone was seen only a few times. The CDR3 nucleotides read TGTGCCAGCAGTTCCCTAGCAGGGGCTAACTATGGCTACACCTTC. This encodes CASSSLAGANYGYTF. The chain uses TRBV27 and TRBJ1-2, with D tentatively TRBD1 (6 bases). The CDR3 contains 15 residues. The V gene lost 4 bases and the J gene lost 0 bases, with 12 bases spanning the gap. Germline CDR1 MNHEY, CDR2 SMNVEV (reference sequence).

V and J are TRBV6-4 and TRBJ1-5, with D unclear. V gave up 3 bases and J gave up 4 bases, with 1 base separating them. Germline assignment: CDR1 MRHNA and CDR2 SNTAGT. The CDR3 covers 11 residues. In nucleotides, the CDR3 is TGTGCCAGCAGTGAGAATCAGCCCCAGCATTTT. Translation: CASSENQPQHF.

The CDR3 loop reads CASSLFETQYF. The CDR3 region has the DNA TGTGCCAGCAGCTTGTTTGAGACCCAGTACTTC. The V gene is TRBV5-8, the J gene TRBJ2-5; D unresolved. Trimming stripped 1 base from V and 5 bases from J, with 3 bases between. This CDR3 contains 11 residues. Germline V gene data show CDR1 as SGHTS and CDR2 as YDEGEE.

The chain links TRBV6-6 to TRBJ1-4; a possible D gene is TRBD1 (5 bases). The V gene's germline CDR1 is MNHNY and CDR2 SVGAGI (reference sequence). V was trimmed by 2 bases and J by 5 bases, leaving 15 bases between them. The CDR3 loop spans 16 amino acids. CDR3 protein: CASSYTGGALNEKLFF. Written as DNA, the CDR3 is TGTGCCAGCAGTTACACAGGAGGGGCGTTAAATGAAAAACTGTTTTTT.

This clone was recorded once. The chain couples TRBV7-6 to TRBJ2-3; 9 bases match TRBD2. V dropped 3 bases and J dropped 4; count of bases not matched to a gene: 14. Germline-derived CDR1 and CDR2 are SGHVS and FNYEAQ. This CDR3 comprises 18 residues. This CDR3 is CASSFLPGAGGPADTQYF. In DNA form, the CDR3 reads TGTGCCAGCAGCTTCCTCCCAGGGGCGGGAGGGCCTGCAGATACGCAGTATTTT.

This chain uses TRBV15 with TRBJ1-6; D remains unclear. Trimming removed 3 bases from V and 9 bases from J, with 12 bases in between. Germline V gives CDR1 LNHNV, CDR2 YYDKDF (reference sequence). CDR3 length: 14 amino acids. The CDR3 reads CATSSRVSGSPLHF. CDR3 nucleotides: TGTGCCACCAGCAGCCGCGTTTCGGGTTCACCCCTCCACTTT.

This clone was picked up many times. The chain employs TRBV11-1 and TRBJ2-7; 9 nucleotides agree with TRBD1. J lost 4 bases, V lost 1 base, and 5 bases had no gene match. The germline gives CDR1 SGHAT, CDR2 FQDESV (reference sequence). CDR3 size: 15 residues. The CDR3 loop is CASSLEQGATYEQYF. The CDR3 nucleotides are TGTGCCAGCAGCTTAGAACAGGGGGCTACATACGAGCAGTACTTC.

The chain employs TRBV28 and TRBJ2-5, with D maybe TRBD2 (5 bases). The CDR3 is made up of 15 amino acids. Trimming removed 6 bases at V and 1 base at J, with 15 bases between. CDR1 is MDHEN, CDR2 SYDVKM, per germline. CDR3 coding DNA: TGTGCCAGCAGCCTATCCATAGCGACCCAAGAGACCCAGTACTTC. Amino acid sequence: CASSLSIATQETQYF.

J is TRBJ2-3 and V is TRBV28; D unresolved. Germline CDR1 is MDHEN and CDR2 is SYDVKM. The CDR3 spans 13 residues. Trimming removed 4 bases from V and 5 bases from J, with 10 bases in between. This CDR3 reads CASSSVWGDTQYF. The CDR3, as DNA: TGTGCCAGCAGTTCGGTCTGGGGAGATACGCAGTATTTT. The full variable domain, its missing parts supplied by reference TRBV28 and TRBJ2-3, is DVKVTQSSRYLVKRTGEKVFLECVQDMDHENMFWYRQDPGLGLRLIYFSYDVKMKEKGDIPEGYSVSREKKERFSLILESASTNQTSMYLCASSSVWGDTQYFGPGTRLTVL.

A note on this clone: Germline and junction disagree at one end, which may indicate a read error. V and J are TRBV7-7 and TRBJ1-1, with no clear D. The CDR3 runs to 13 residues. CDR1 SSHAT and CDR2 FNYEAQ come from the germline V gene (reference sequence). This chain's CDR3 is CASSFAVNTEAFF. In nucleotides, the CDR3 is TGTGCTAGCAGCTTTGCGGTGAACACTGAAGCTTTCTTT.

J is TRBJ2-5 and V is TRBV5-6; 15 bases fit TRBD2. The junction had 2 bases not matched to a gene; V was cut back by 1 base and J by 4 bases. The CDR3 extends over 16 amino acids. Germline CDR1 is SGHDT and CDR2 is YYEEEE. CDR3 loop: CASSLWTSGGVETQYF. The CDR3, as DNA: TGTGCCAGCAGCTTGTGGACTAGCGGGGGGGTAGAGACCCAGTACTTC.

The chain uses TRBV28 and TRBJ1-5, with D unclear. The V gene's germline CDR1 is MDHEN and CDR2 SYDVKM. This CDR3 spans 15 amino acids. Deletions cut 1 base from V and 2 bases from J, with 9 bases between. The DNA for the CDR3 is TGTGCCAGCAGTTTATTGGGGTTCGGCAATCAGCCCCAGCATTTT. It specifies CASSLLGFGNQPQHF.

This chain uses TRBV7-3 with TRBJ2-3; 12 bases are a match to TRBD2. The CDR3 is 16 residues long. V lost 2 bases and J lost 5; bases outside the gene matches: 5. Germline-derived CDR1 and CDR2 are SGHTA and FQGTGA. The CDR3 reads CASSLEPSGRGDTQYF. The CDR3, as DNA: TGTGCCAGCAGCTTAGAGCCTAGCGGGAGGGGAGATACGCAGTATTTT.

This clone is a singleton in its sample. The genes are TRBV5-1 and TRBJ2-3; no definite D call. Germline CDR1 and CDR2: SGHRS and YFSETQ. V lost 3 bases and J lost 2, with 10 bases in between. CDR3 length: 14 residues. The CDR3 reads CASSSLVVTDTQYF. For the CDR3, the DNA is TGCGCCAGCAGCTCCCTCGTCGTCACAGATACGCAGTATTTT.

The chain couples TRBV6-5 to TRBJ2-7; TRBD2 is a possible D gene (6 bases). The CDR3 extends over 15 amino acids. Germline CDR1 reads MNHEY; CDR2 reads SVGAGI. V gave up 2 bases and J gave up 0 bases, with 11 bases separating them. CDR3 coding DNA: TGTGCCAGCAGTTACAGGGCTAGCGCCTCCTACGAGCAGTACTTC. The encoded protein is CASSYRASASYEQYF.

The chain has TRBV4-3 and TRBJ2-7; unclear D gene. The germline V gene encodes CDR1 LGHNA and CDR2 YSLEER. V lost 0 bases, J lost 7 bases, and 16 bases lay in between. This CDR3 comprises 15 residues. The CDR3 DNA reads TGCGCCAGCAGCCAAGACGAGGTACCCGGATCGGAGCAGTACTTC. It is translated as CASSQDEVPGSEQYF.

The chain links TRBV9 to TRBJ2-2; TRBD2 matches at 9 bases. The germline V gene encodes CDR1 SGDLS and CDR2 YYNGEE. With V trimmed by 2 bases and J by 0 bases, 2 bases remained unmatched. The CDR3 length is 16 residues. In DNA, the CDR3 is TGTGCCAGCAGCGTTCTAGCGGGGACGAACACCGGGGAGCTGTTTTTT. Its translation: CASSVLAGTNTGELFF.

The V and J genes are TRBV7-8 and TRBJ2-5, with TRBD2 identical over 12 bases. Per the germline V gene, CDR1 is SGHVS and CDR2 is FQNEAQ. The CDR3 length is 17 residues. Germline trimming cut 6 bases from V and 4 bases from J; bases unmatched to any gene: 12. CDR3 region: CASRSGLAGRGRETQYF. The CDR3 nucleotides are TGTGCCAGCAGATCCGGACTAGCGGGACGAGGTAGAGAGACCCAGTACTTC.

The V gene is TRBV27, the J gene TRBJ1-5; D not certain. CDR1 is MNHEY and CDR2 is SMNVEV in the germline V gene (reference sequence). This CDR3 spans 16 amino acids. V lost 2 bases and J 1 base, leaving 12 bases between the germline ends. In DNA form, the CDR3 reads TGTGCCAGCAGTTTAGAACCCACGGGAAGCAATCAGCCCCAGCATTTT. Translated, it gives CASSLEPTGSNQPQHF.

The chain couples TRBV4-2 to TRBJ2-7, with D tentatively TRBD2 (5 bases). Germline lookup yields CDR1 LGHNA and CDR2 YNFKEQ. The CDR3 length is 15 residues. The V end was cut by 3 bases, the J end by 4 bases, with 16 bases between. CDR3 protein: CASSHRAEGQYEQYF. The CDR3 nucleotides are TGTGCCAGCAGCCATAGAGCGGAAGGGCAATACGAGCAGTACTTC.

This sequence joins TRBV5-8 and TRBJ2-3; tentatively, D is TRBD2 (6 bases). This CDR3 comprises 12 residues. Trimming cost V 7 bases and J 3 bases, with 9 bases left between them. Germline values: CDR1 SGHTS, CDR2 YDEGEE. The CDR3 sequence: CASGRRTDTQYF. DNA of the CDR3: TGTGCCAGCGGGAGGAGGACAGATACGCAGTATTTT.

The chain couples TRBV28 to TRBJ1-3; D is uncertain. V lost 6 bases, J lost 2 bases, and 8 bases lay in between. The CDR3 has 13 residues. The germline CDR1 and CDR2 sequences are MDHEN and SYDVKM. DNA for the CDR3: TGTGCCAGCAGCCGGTTGACTGGAAACACCATATATTTT. It encodes CASSRLTGNTIYF.